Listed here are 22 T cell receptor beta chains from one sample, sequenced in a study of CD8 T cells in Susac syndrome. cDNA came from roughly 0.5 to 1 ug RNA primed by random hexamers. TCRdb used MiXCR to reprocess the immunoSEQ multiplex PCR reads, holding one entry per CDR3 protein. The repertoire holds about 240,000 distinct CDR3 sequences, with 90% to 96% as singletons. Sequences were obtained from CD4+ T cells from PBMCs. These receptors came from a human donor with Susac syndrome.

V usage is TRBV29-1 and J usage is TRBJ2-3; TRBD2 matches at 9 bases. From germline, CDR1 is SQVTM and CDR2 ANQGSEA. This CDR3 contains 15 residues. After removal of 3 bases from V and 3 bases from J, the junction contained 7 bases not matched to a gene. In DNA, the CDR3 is TGCAGCGTTGAGGTAGCGGGAGCGGGGACAGATACGCAGTATTTT. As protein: CSVEVAGAGTDTQYF.

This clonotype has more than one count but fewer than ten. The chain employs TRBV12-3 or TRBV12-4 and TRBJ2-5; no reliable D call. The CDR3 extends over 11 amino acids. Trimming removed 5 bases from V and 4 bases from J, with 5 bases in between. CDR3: CASSRIETQYF. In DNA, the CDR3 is TGTGCCAGCAGTCGTATAGAGACCCAGTACTTC.

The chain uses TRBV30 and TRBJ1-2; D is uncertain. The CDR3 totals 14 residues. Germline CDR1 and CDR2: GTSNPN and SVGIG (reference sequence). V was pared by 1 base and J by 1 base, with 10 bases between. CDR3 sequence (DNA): TGTGCCTGGAGTGCCTCTAGGCGTAACTATGGCTACACCTTC. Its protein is CAWSASRRNYGYTF.

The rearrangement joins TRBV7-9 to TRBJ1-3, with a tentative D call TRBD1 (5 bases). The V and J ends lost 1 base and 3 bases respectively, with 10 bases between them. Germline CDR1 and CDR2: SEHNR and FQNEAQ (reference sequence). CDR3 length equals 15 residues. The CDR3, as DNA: TGTGCCAGCAGCTTAGGGGGAACAGGTGGAAACACCATATATTTT. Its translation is CASSLGGTGGNTIYF.

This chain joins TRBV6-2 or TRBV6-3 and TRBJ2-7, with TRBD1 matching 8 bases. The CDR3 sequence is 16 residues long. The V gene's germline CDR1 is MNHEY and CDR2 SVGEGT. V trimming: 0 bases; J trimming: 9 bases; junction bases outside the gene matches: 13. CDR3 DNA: TGTGCCAGCAGTTACTCGAAAGGACAGGGCACGAGGACGCAGTACTTC. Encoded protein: CASSYSKGQGTRTQYF.

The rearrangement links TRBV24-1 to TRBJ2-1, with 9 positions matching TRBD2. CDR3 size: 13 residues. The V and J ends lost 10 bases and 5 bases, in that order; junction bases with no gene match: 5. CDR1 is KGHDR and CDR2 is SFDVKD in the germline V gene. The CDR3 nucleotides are TGTGCCACTGGACTAGCGTACAACAATGAGCAGTTCTTC. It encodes CATGLAYNNEQFF.

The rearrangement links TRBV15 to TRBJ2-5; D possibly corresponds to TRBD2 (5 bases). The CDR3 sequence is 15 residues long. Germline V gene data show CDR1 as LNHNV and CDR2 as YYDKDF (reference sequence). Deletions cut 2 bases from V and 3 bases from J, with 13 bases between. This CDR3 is CATSRSPADEETQYF. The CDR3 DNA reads TGTGCCACCAGCAGATCTCCAGCGGACGAAGAGACCCAGTACTTC.

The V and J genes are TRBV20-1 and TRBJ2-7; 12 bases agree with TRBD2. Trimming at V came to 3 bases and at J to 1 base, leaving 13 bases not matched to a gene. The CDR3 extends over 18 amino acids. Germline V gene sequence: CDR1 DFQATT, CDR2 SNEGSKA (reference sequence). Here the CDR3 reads CSARGFRLAGVVSYEQYF. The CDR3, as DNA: TGCAGTGCTAGGGGATTCCGACTAGCGGGAGTGGTATCCTACGAGCAGTACTTC.

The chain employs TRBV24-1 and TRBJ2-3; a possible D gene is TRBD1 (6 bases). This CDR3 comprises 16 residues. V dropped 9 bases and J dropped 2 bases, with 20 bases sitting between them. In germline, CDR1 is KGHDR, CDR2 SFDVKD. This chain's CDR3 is CATGPGPGESTDTQYF. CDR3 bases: TGTGCCACCGGACCGGGACCAGGGGAGTCCACAGATACGCAGTATTTT.

CDR3 sequence reads: CASSPRGETGELFF. The CDR3 DNA reads as TGTGCCAGCTCACCCAGGGGGGAAACCGGGGAGCTGTTTTTT. This rearrangement joins TRBV18 to TRBJ2-2; possible D gene TRBD1, 7 bases. The CDR3 extends over 14 amino acids. V was trimmed by 3 bases and J by 5 bases, leaving 10 bases between them. CDR1 and CDR2 (germline): KGHSH, LQKENI.

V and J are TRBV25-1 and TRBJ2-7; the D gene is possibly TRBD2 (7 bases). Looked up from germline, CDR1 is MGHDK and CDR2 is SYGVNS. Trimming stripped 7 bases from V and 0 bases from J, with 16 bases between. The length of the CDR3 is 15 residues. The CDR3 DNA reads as TGTGCCAGCAATGAGGGGGGGCGCCCCTCCTACGAGCAGTACTTC. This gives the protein CASNEGGRPSYEQYF.

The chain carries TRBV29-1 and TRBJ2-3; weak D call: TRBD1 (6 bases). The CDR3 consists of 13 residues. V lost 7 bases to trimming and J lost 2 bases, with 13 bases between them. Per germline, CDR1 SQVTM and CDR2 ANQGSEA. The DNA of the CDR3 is TGCAGCGCCAGAGGGGGATACACAGATACGCAGTATTTT. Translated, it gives CSARGGYTDTQYF.

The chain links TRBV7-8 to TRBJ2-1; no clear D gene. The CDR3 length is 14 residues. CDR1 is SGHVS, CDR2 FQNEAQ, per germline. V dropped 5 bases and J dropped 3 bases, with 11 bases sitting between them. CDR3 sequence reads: CASSKVEYYNEQFF. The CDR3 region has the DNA TGTGCCAGCAGCAAAGTAGAATACTACAATGAGCAGTTCTTC. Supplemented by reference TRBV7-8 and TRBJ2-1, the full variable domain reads GAGVSQSPRYKVAKRGQDVALRCDPISGHVSLFWYQQALGQGPEFLTYFQNEAQLDKSGLPSDRFFAERPEGSVSTLKIQRTQQEDSAVYLCASSKVEYYNEQFFGPGTRLTVL.

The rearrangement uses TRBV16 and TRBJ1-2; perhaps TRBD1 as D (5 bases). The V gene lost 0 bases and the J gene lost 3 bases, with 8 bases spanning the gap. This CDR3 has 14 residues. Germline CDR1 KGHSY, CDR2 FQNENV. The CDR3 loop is CASSQSVTDYGYTF. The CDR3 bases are TGTGCCAGCAGCCAATCTGTGACAGACTATGGCTACACCTTC.

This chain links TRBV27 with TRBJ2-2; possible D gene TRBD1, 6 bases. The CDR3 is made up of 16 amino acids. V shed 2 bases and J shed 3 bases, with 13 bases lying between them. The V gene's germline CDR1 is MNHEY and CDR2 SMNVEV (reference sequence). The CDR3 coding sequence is TGTGCCAGCAGTTTAGGAGTGGACAGATACACCGGGGAGCTGTTTTTT. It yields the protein CASSLGVDRYTGELFF.

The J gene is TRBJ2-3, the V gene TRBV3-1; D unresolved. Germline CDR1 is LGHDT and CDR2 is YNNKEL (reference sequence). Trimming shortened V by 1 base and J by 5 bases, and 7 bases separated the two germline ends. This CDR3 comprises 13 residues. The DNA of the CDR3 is TGTGCCAGCAGCCAAGGAGGCGTAGATACGCAGTATTTT. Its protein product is CASSQGGVDTQYF.

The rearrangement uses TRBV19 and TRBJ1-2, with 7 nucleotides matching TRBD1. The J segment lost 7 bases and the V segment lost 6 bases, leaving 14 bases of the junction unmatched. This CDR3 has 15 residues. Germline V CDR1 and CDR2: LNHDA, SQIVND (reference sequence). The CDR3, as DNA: TGTGCCAGTAGACGCCCCGACAGGGTTGTGTCTGGCTACACCTTC. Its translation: CASRRPDRVVSGYTF.

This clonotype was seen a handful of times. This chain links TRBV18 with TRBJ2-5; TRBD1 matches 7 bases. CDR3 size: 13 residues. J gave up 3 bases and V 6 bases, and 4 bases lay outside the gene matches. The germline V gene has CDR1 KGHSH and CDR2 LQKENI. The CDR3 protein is CASSRDREETQYF. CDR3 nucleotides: TGTGCCAGCTCCCGGGACAGAGAAGAGACCCAGTACTTC.

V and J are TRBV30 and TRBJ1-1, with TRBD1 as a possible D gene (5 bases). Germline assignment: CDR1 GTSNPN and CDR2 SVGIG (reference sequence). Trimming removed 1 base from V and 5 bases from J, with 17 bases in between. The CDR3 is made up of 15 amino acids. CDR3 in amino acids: CAWSAGGPRRTEAFF. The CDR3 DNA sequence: TGTGCCTGGAGTGCTGGGGGACCGAGGAGGACTGAAGCTTTCTTT.

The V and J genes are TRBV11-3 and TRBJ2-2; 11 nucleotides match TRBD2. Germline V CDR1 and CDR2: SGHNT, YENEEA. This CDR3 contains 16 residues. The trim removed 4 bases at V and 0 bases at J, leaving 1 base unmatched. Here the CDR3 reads CASSSTSGTNTGELFF. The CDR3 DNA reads TGTGCCAGCAGCTCGACTAGCGGGACGAACACCGGGGAGCTGTTTTTT.

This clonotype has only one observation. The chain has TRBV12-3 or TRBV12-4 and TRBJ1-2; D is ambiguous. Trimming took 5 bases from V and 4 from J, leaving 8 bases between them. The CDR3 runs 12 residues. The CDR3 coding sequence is TGTGCCAGCAGTCCAATCTTCTATGGCTACACCTTC. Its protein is CASSPIFYGYTF.

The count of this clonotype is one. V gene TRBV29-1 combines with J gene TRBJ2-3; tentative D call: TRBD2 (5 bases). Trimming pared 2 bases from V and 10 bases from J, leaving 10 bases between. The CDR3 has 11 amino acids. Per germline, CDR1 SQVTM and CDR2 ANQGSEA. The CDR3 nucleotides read TGCAGCGTTGAAAGACGGGAATCGCAGTATTTT. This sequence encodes CSVERRESQYF.